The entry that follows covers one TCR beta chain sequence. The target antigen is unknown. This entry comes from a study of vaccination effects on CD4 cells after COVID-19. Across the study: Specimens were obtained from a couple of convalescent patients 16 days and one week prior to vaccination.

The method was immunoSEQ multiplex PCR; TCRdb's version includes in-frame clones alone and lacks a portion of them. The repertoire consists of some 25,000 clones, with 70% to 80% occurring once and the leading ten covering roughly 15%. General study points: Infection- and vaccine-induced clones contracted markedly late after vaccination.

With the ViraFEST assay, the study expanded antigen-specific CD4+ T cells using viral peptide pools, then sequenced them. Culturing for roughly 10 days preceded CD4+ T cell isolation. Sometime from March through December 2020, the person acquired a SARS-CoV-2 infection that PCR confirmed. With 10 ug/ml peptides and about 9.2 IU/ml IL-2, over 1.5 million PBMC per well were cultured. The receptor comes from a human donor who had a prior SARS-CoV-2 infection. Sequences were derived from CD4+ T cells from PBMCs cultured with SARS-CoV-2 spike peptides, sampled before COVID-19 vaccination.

Written as DNA, the CDR3 is TGTGCCAGCAGCCAAGGAGTCCTAGCGGGGGGGACAGGAGAGACCCAGTACTTC. Translation gives CASSQGVLAGGTGETQYF. The chain recombines TRBV7-6 with TRBJ2-5, with 12 bases aligning to TRBD2. Germline CDR1 and CDR2: SGHVS and FNYEAQ. With V trimmed by 5 bases and J by 4 bases, 14 bases remained unmatched. The CDR3 has 18 amino acids.